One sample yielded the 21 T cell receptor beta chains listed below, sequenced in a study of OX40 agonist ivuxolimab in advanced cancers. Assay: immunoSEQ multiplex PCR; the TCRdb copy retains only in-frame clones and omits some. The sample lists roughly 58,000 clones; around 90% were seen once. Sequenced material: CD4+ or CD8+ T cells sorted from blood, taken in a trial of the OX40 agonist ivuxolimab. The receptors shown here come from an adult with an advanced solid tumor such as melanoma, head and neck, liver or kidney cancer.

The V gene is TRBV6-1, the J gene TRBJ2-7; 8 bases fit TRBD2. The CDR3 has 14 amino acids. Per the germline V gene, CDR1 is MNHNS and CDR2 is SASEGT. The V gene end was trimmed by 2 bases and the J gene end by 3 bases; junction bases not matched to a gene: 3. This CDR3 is CASSESGGNYEQYF. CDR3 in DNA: TGTGCCAGCAGTGAAAGCGGGGGAAACTACGAGCAGTACTTC.

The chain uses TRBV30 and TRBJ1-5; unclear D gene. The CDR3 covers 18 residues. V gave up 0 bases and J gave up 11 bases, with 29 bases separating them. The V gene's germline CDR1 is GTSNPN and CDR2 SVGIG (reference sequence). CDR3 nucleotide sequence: TGTGCCTGGAGTGTACGTAGTGCAGGATTCGCTTCGCGTGGGGCCCAGCATTTT. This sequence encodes CAWSVRSAGFASRGAQHF.

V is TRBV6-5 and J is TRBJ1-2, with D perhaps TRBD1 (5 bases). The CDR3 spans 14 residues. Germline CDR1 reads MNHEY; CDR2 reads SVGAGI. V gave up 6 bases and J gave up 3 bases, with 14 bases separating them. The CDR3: CASRTGLTDYGYTF. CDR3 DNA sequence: TGTGCCAGCAGAACAGGTCTCACTGACTATGGCTACACCTTC.

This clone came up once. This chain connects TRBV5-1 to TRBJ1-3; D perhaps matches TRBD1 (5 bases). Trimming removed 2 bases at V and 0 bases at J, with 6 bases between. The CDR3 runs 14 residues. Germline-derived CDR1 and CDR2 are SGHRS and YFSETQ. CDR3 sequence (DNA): TGCGCCAGCAGCTTAGACAGCTCTGGAAACACCATATATTTT. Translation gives CASSLDSSGNTIYF.

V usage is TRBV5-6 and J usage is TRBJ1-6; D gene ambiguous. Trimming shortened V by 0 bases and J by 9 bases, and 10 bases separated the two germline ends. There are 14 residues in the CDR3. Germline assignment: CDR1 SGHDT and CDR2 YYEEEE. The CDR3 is CASSLGQRVSPLHF. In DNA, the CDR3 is TGTGCCAGCAGCTTGGGCCAGAGGGTTTCACCCCTCCACTTT.

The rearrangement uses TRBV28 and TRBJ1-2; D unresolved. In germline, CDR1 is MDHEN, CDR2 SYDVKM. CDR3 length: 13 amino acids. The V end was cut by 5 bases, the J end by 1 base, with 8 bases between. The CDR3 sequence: CASSNQNNYGYTF. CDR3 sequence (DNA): TGTGCCAGCAGTAATCAGAATAACTATGGCTACACCTTC.

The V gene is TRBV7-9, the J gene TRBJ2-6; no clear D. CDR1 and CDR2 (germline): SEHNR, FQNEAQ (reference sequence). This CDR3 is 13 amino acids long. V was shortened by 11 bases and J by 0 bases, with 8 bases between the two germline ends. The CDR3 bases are TGTGCCCCCGTCAGCTCTGGGGCCAACGTCCTGACTTTC. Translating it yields CAPVSSGANVLTF.

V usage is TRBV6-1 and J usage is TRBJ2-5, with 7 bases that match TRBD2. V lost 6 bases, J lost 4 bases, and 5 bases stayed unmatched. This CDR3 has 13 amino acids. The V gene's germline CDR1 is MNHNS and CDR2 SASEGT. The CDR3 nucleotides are TGTGCCAGCAGCACCGGGACTACAGAGACCCAGTACTTC. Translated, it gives CASSTGTTETQYF.

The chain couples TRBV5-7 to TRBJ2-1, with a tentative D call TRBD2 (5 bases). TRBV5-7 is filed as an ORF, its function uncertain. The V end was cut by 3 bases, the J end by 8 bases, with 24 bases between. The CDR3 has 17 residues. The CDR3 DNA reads TGTGCCAGCAGCTGGAATCCAGCAAGGCGGGCCAAGTATGAGCAGTTCTTC. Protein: CASSWNPARRAKYEQFF.

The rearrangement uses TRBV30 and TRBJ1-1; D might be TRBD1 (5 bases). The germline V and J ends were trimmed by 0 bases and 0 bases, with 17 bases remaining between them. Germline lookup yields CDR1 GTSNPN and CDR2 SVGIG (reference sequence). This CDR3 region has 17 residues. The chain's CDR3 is CAWSVPPFGGVNTEAFF. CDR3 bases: TGTGCCTGGAGTGTACCCCCCTTTGGGGGGGTGAACACTGAAGCTTTCTTT.

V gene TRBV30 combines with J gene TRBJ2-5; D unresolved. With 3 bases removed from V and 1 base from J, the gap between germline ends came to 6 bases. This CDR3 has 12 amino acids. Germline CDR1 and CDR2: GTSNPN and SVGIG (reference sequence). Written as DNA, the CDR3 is TGTGCCTGGAGGGATTCCCAAGAGACCCAGTACTTC. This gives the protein CAWRDSQETQYF. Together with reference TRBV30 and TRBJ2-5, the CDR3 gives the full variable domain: SQTIHQWPATLVQPVGSPLSLECTVEGTSNPNLYWYRQAAGRGLQLLFYSVGIGQISSEVPQNLSASRPQDRQFILSSKKLLLSDSGFYLCAWRDSQETQYFGPGTRLLVL.

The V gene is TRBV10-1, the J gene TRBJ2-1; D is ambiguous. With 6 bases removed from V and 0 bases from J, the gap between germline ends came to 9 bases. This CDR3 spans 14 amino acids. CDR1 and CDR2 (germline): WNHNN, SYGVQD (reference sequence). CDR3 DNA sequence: TGCGCCAGCAGCCTCTCGAGCTCCTACAATGAGCAGTTCTTC. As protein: CASSLSSSYNEQFF.

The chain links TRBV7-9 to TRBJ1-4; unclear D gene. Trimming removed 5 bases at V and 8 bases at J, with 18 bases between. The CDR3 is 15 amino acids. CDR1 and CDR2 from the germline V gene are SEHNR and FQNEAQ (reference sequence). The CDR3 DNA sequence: TGTGCCAGCAGCCGGAACATGGGAAGAGGAGAAAAACTGTTTTTT. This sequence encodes CASSRNMGRGEKLFF.

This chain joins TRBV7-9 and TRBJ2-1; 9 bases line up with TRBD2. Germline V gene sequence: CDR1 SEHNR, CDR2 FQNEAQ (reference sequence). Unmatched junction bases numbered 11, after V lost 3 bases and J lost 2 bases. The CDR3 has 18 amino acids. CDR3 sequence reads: CASSLEGGLAKTYNEQFF. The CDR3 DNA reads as TGTGCCAGCAGCTTGGAGGGGGGACTAGCTAAGACCTACAATGAGCAGTTCTTC. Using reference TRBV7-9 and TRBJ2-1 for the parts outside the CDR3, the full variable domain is DTGVSQNPRHKITKRGQNVTFRCDPISEHNRLYWYRQTLGQGPEFLTYFQNEAQLEKSRLLSDRFSAERPKGSFSTLEIQRTEQGDSAMYLCASSLEGGLAKTYNEQFFGPGTRLTVL.

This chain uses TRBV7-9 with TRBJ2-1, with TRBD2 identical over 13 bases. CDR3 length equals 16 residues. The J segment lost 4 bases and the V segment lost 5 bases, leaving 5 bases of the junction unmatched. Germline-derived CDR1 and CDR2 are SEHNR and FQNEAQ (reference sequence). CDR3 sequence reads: CASSRGLAGTYNEQFF. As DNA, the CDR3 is TGTGCCAGCAGCAGGGGACTAGCGGGAACATACAATGAGCAGTTCTTC.

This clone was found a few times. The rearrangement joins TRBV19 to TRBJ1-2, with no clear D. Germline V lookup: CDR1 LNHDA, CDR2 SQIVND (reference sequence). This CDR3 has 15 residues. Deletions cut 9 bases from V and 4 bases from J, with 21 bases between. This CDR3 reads CARGIRRQLPYGYTF. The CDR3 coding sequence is TGTGCCAGGGGGATCAGGAGACAACTTCCCTATGGCTACACCTTC.

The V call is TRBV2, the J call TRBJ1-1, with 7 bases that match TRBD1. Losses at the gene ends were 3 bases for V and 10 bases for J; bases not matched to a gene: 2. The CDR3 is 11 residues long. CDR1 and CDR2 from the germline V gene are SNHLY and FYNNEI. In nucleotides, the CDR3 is TGTGCCAGCAGTGATAGGACAGGAGCTTTCTTT. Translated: CASSDRTGAFF.

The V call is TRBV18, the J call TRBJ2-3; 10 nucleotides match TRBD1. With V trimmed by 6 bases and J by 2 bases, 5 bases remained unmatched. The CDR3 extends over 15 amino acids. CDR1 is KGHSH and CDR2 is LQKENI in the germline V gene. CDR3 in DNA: TGTGCCAGCTCCCTACGACAGGGGGCCACAGATACGCAGTATTTT. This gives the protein CASSLRQGATDTQYF.

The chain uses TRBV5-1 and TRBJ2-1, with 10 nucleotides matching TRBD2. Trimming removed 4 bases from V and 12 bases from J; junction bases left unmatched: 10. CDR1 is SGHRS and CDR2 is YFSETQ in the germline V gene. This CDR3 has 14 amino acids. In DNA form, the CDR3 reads TGCGCCAGCAGCGGGACTAGCGCGAGCATGGTGCAGTTCTTC. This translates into CASSGTSASMVQFF.

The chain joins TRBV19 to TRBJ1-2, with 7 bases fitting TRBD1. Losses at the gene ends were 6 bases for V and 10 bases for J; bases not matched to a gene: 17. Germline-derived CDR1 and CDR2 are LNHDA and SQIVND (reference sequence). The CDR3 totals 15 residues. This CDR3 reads CASRRTLTGTADYTF. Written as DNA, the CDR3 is TGTGCCAGTAGGAGGACCTTAACCGGGACAGCAGACTACACCTTC.

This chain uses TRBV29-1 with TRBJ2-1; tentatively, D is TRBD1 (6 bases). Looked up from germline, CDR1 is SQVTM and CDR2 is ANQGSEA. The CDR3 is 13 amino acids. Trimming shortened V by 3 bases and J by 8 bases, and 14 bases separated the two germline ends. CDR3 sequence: CSVEGDRIDEQFF. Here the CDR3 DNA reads TGCAGCGTTGAGGGCGACAGGATCGATGAGCAGTTCTTC.